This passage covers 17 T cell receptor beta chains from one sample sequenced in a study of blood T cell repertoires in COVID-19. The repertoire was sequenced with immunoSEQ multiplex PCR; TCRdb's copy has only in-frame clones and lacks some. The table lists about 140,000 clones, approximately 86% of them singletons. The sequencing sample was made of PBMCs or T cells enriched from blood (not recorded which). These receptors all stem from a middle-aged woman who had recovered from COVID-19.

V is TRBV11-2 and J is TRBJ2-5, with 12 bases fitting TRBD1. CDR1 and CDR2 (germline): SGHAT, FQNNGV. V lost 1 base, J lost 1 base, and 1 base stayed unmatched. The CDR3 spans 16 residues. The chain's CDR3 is CASSLGGQGAQETQYF. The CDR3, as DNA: TGTGCCAGCAGCTTAGGGGGACAGGGGGCCCAAGAGACCCAGTACTTC.

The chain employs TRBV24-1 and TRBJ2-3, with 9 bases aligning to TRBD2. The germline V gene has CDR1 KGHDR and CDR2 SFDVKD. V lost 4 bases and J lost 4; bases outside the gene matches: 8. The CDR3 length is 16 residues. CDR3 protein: CATSELSGSSSDTQYF. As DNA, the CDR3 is TGTGCCACCAGTGAACTTAGCGGGAGTTCGTCAGATACGCAGTATTTT.

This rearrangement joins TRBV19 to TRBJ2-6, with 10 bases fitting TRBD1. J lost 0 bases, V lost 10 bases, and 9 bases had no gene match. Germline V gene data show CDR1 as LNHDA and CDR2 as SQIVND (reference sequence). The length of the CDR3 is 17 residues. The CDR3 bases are TGTGCCACTACCCGGGACAGGGGATTCTCTGGGGCCAACGTCCTGACTTTC. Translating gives CATTRDRGFSGANVLTF. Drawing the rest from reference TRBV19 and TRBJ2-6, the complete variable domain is DGGITQSPKYLFRKEGQNVTLSCEQNLNHDAMYWYRQDPGQGLRLIYYSQIVNDFQKGDIAEGYSVSREKKESFPLTVTSAQKNPTAFYLCATTRDRGFSGANVLTFGAGSRLTVL.

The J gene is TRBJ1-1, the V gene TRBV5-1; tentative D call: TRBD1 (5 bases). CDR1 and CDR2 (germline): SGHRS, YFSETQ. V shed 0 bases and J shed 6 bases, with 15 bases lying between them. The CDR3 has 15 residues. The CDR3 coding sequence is TGCGCCAGCAGCTTGGATGGGGGGGATGGCGCTGAAGCTTTCTTT. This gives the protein CASSLDGGDGAEAFF.

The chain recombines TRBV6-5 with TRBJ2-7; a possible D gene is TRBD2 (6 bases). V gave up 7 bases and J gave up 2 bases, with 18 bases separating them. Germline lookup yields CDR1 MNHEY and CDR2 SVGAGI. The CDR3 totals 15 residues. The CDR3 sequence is CASTGTRSSTYEQYF. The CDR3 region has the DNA TGTGCCAGCACTGGGACTCGATCCAGTACCTACGAGCAGTACTTC.

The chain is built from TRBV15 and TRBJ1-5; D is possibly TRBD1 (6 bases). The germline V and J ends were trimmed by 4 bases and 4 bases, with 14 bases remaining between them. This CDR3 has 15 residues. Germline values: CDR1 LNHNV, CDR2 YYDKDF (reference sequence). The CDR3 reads CATSMRGRGNQPQHF. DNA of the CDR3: TGTGCCACCAGCATGCGAGGCAGGGGTAATCAGCCCCAGCATTTT.

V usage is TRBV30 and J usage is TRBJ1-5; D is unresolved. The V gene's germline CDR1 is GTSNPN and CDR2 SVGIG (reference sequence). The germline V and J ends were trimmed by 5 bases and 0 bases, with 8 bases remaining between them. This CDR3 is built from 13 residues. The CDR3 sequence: CAWGSNSNQPQHF. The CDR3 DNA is TGTGCCTGGGGGAGCAATAGCAATCAGCCCCAGCATTTT.

The chain's CDR3 is CASSGLAGGELFF. In nucleotides, the CDR3 is TGTGCCAGCAGCGGACTAGCAGGCGGGGAGCTGTTTTTT. The V gene is TRBV6-2 or TRBV6-3, the J gene TRBJ2-2; 8 nucleotides agree with TRBD2. CDR1 is MNHEY and CDR2 is SVGEGT in the germline V gene. The CDR3 has 13 amino acids. Trimming at V came to 6 bases and at J to 7 bases, leaving 4 bases not matched to a gene.

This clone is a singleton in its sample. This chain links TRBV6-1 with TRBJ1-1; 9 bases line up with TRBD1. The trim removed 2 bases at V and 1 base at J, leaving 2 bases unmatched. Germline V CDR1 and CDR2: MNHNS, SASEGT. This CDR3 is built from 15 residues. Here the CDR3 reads CASSEPDRGNTEAFF. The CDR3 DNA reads TGTGCCAGCAGTGAACCGGACAGGGGGAACACTGAAGCTTTCTTT.

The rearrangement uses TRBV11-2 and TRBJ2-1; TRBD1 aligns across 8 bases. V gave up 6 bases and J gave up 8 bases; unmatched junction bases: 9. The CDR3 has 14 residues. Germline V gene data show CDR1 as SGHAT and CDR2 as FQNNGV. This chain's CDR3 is CASRKTGEAHEQFF. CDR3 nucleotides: TGTGCCAGCAGAAAGACAGGGGAGGCCCATGAGCAGTTCTTC.

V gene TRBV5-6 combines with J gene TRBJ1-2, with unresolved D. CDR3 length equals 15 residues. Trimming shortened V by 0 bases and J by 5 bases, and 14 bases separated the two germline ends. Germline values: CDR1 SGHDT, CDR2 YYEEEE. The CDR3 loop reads CASSLDRKGGYGYTF. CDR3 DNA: TGTGCCAGCAGCTTGGACCGCAAGGGAGGGTATGGCTACACCTTC. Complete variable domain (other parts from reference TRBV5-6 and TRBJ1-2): DAGVTQSPTHLIKTRGQQVTLRCSPKSGHDTVSWYQQALGQGPQFIFQYYEEEERQRGNFPDRFSGHQFPNYSSELNVNALLLGDSALYLCASSLDRKGGYGYTFGSGTRLTVV.

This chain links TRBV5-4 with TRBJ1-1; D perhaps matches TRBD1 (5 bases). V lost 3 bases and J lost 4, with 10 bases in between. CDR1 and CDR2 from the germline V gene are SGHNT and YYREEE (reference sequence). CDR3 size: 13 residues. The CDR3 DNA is TGTGCCAGCAGCTGGGAGGGGATCACTGAAGCTTTCTTT. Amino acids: CASSWEGITEAFF.

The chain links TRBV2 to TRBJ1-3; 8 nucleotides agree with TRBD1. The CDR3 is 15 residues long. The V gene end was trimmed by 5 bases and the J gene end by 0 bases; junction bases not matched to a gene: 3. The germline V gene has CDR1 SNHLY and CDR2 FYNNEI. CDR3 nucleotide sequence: TGTGCCAGCAGTCCCGACAGGGGCTCTGGAAACACCATATATTTT. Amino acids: CASSPDRGSGNTIYF.

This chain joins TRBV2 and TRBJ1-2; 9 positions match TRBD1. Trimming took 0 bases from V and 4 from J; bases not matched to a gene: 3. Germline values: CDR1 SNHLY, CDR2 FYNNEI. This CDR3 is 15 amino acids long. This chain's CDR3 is CASSEAPGQGYGYTF. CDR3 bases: TGTGCCAGCAGTGAAGCCCCGGGACAGGGCTATGGCTACACCTTC.

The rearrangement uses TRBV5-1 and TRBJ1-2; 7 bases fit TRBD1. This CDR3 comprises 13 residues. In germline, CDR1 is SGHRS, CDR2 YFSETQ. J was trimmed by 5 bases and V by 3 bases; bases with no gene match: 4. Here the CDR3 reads CASSSTGQYGYTF. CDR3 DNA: TGCGCCAGCAGCTCGACAGGGCAATATGGCTACACCTTC.

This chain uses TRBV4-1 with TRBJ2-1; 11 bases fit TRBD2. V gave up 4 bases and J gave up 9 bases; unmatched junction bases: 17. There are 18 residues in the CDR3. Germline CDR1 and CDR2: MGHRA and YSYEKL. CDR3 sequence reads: CASSRGSGRAIDFGEQFF. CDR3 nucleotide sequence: TGCGCCAGCAGCCGGGGTAGCGGGAGGGCCATTGATTTCGGTGAGCAGTTCTTC.

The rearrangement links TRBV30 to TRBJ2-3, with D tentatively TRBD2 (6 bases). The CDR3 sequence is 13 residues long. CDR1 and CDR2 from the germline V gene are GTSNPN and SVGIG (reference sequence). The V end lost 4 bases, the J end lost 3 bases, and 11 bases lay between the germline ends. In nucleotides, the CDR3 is TGTGCCTGGAACCAGCGGGCAACAGATACGCAGTATTTT. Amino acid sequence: CAWNQRATDTQYF. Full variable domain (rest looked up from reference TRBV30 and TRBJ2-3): SQTIHQWPATLVQPVGSPLSLECTVEGTSNPNLYWYRQAAGRGLQLLFYSVGIGQISSEVPQNLSASRPQDRQFILSSKKLLLSDSGFYLCAWNQRATDTQYFGPGTRLTVL.